These 10 T cell receptor beta chains were all obtained from the same sample, sequenced in a study of blood T cell repertoires in COVID-19. Profiling relied on immunoSEQ multiplex PCR, and the TCRdb table lists in-frame clones only, not all of them. The sample comprises about 80,000 clones, almost 85% of which are singletons, and around a fifth rests with the top ten. The sample taken for sequencing was peripheral blood. Every receptor here comes from a human donor in a cohort sampled during active COVID-19.

The chain is built from TRBV3-1 (or the pseudogene TRBV3-2) and TRBJ2-5; D possibly corresponds to TRBD2 (6 bases). V lost 0 bases and J lost 14, with 13 bases in between. The germline CDR1 and CDR2 sequences are LGHDT and YNNKEL (reference sequence). The CDR3 has 12 residues. The CDR3 DNA follows: TGTGCCAGCAGCCAAGATATTAGGAGGGTCTACTTC. Translation: CASSQDIRRVYF.

This clone was found a few times. This rearrangement joins TRBV19 to TRBJ1-5; tentative D call: TRBD1 (5 bases). The length of the CDR3 is 13 residues. Germline V gene sequence: CDR1 LNHDA, CDR2 SQIVND (reference sequence). The V gene lost 4 bases and the J gene lost 7 bases, with 11 bases spanning the gap. CDR3: CASSTTVRQPQHF. In DNA, the CDR3 is TGTGCCAGTAGTACGACAGTGAGGCAGCCCCAGCATTTT.

The chain carries TRBV2 and TRBJ2-7; D not resolved. Per germline, CDR1 SNHLY and CDR2 FYNNEI. Trimming removed 5 bases from V and 4 bases from J, with 9 bases in between. CDR3 length: 12 amino acids. This CDR3 reads CASSSSGYEQYF. Written as DNA, the CDR3 is TGTGCCAGCAGTTCGTCAGGATACGAGCAGTACTTC. Full variable domain (outside the CDR3, taken from reference TRBV2 and TRBJ2-7): EPEVTQTPSHQVTQMGQEVILRCVPISNHLYFYWYRQILGQKVEFLVSFYNNEISEKSEIFDDQFSVERPDGSNFTLKIRSTKLEDSAMYFCASSSSGYEQYFGPGTRLTVT.

The chain links TRBV7-3 to TRBJ2-1, with 11 bases that match TRBD1. Germline V gene lookup returns CDR1 SGHTA and CDR2 FQGTGA. This CDR3 has 14 residues. With V trimmed by 2 bases and J by 6 bases, 0 bases remained unmatched. The CDR3 DNA reads as TGTGCCAGCAGCTTAGGGACAGGGGGCAATGAGCAGTTCTTC. Translating gives CASSLGTGGNEQFF.

The rearrangement joins TRBV4-1 to TRBJ1-5; D not certain. Germline assignment: CDR1 MGHRA and CDR2 YSYEKL. The V gene lost 0 bases and the J gene lost 5 bases, with 5 bases spanning the gap. The CDR3 runs to 13 residues. In DNA, the CDR3 is TGCGCCAGCAGCCAAGAACGAGATCAGCCCCAGCATTTT. It encodes CASSQERDQPQHF.

The genes are TRBV3-1 (or the pseudogene TRBV3-2) and TRBJ2-3; TRBD1 is a possible D gene (5 bases). The CDR3 length is 13 residues. Trimming took 10 bases from V and 2 from J, leaving 13 bases between them. The germline gives CDR1 LGHDT, CDR2 YNNKEL (reference sequence). CDR3 DNA sequence: TGTGCCACCTCCAGACAGATCACAGATACGCAGTATTTT. Translated: CATSRQITDTQYF.

The chain is built from TRBV15 and TRBJ2-7; 7 bases are shared with TRBD1. The germline V gene has CDR1 LNHNV and CDR2 YYDKDF (reference sequence). The trim removed 7 bases at V and 1 base at J, leaving 7 bases unmatched. The CDR3 loop spans 14 amino acids. This chain's CDR3 is CATTKGGRSYEQYF. The CDR3 bases are TGTGCCACCACCAAAGGGGGCAGGTCCTACGAGCAGTACTTC. The complete variable domain, with remaining parts taken from reference TRBV15 and TRBJ2-7, reads DAMVIQNPRYQVTQFGKPVTLSCSQTLNHNVMYWYQQKSSQAPKLLFHYYDKDFNNEADTPDNFQSRRPNTSFCFLDIRSPGLGDTAMYLCATTKGGRSYEQYFGPGTRLTVT.

The chain carries TRBV16 and TRBJ1-5; no clear D. Germline V lookup: CDR1 KGHSY, CDR2 FQNENV. CDR3 length: 14 residues. V lost 4 bases to trimming and J lost 1 base, with 8 bases between them. For the CDR3, the DNA is TGTGCCAGCAGCCCCCCAGGAAGCAATCAGCCCCAGCATTTT. This gives the protein CASSPPGSNQPQHF.

This chain uses TRBV3-1 (or the pseudogene TRBV3-2) with TRBJ2-7; 7 nucleotides match TRBD1. With V trimmed by 1 base and J by 2 bases, 5 bases remained unmatched. Germline V lookup: CDR1 LGHDT, CDR2 YNNKEL (reference sequence). The CDR3 is made up of 15 amino acids. The CDR3 DNA sequence: TGTGCCAGCAGCCAAGGGACAGGCCCTCCCTACGAGCAGTACTTC. Translating gives CASSQGTGPPYEQYF.

The CDR3 nucleotides are TGTGCCAGCAGGCAGGCGGGGGCATACGAGCAGTACTTC. Its translation: CASRQAGAYEQYF. V gene TRBV7-9 combines with J gene TRBJ2-7; the D gene is possibly TRBD2 (7 bases). The CDR3 consists of 13 residues. Deletions cut 6 bases from V and 4 bases from J, with 13 bases between. Germline CDR1 and CDR2: SEHNR and FQNEAQ (reference sequence).